The table lists the clone carrying this TCR beta chain with a few counts. The antigen is not known. The data belong to a study of post-analysis software for immune sequencing data. Across the whole study: Recorded subtypes: relapsing-remitting, secondary progressive, progressive-relapsing; some patients unannotated.

The CDR3 loop spans 14 amino acids. V was cut by 3 bases and J by 0 bases, with 9 bases left in between. Germline CDR1 and CDR2: SNHLY and FYNNEI. Unique molecular identifiers were built into the TCR beta cDNA libraries. TCRdb recomputed calls from the PCR reads with MiXCR, one row per CDR3 protein. There are 150,000 to 200,000 distinct CDR3 sequences in the sample; around 30% occur only once, and roughly 1.6% lies in the top ten. Broader study findings: With TRBV5-6, TRBV5-1 and TRBV20-1 included, 4 or 5 TRBV segments were more frequent in patients than in controls.

Source material: blood. This sequence joins TRBV2 and TRBJ2-7, with D maybe TRBD1 (5 bases). The sequence came from a girl aged 10 to 17 with multiple sclerosis. The CDR3 loop is CASSEQGSSYEQYF. For the CDR3, the DNA is TGTGCCAGCAGTGAGCAGGGTTCCTCCTACGAGCAGTACTTC. The complete variable domain, with remaining parts taken from reference TRBV2 and TRBJ2-7, reads EPEVTQTPSHQVTQMGQEVILRCVPISNHLYFYWYRQILGQKVEFLVSFYNNEISEKSEIFDDQFSVERPDGSNFTLKIRSTKLEDSAMYFCASSEQGSSYEQYFGPGTRLTVT.